These 2 T cell receptor beta chains were all obtained from the same sample, sequenced in a study of CD8 T cells in ankylosing spondylitis. One entry per CDR3 protein, called by TCRdb with MiXCR from the 5' RACE reads. The profile shows about 64,000 distinct CDR3 sequences, 6% to 8% of them singletons. Sequenced sample: synovial fluid, either unsorted or a sorted T cell fraction (not recorded which). Receptors were obtained from a male donor with ankylosing spondylitis.

A few counts support this clonotype. The rearrangement joins TRBV7-6 to TRBJ2-2; a weak D match, TRBD1 (6 bases). The CDR3 loop spans 14 amino acids. Between the trimmed V and J ends, which lost 0 bases and 6 bases, there was a span of 8 bases. CDR1 is SGHVS, CDR2 FNYEAQ, per germline. CDR3 sequence (DNA): TGTGCCAGCAGCTTAGCGCAGGGGCCCGGGGAGCTGTTTTTT. Amino acids: CASSLAQGPGELFF.

This clonotype was observed at least ten times. The chain recombines TRBV12-3 or TRBV12-4 with TRBJ1-4; 7 nucleotides align to TRBD1. This CDR3 has 13 residues. V shed 6 bases and J 4 bases; nucleotides not matched to a gene: 2. The CDR3 coding sequence is TGTGCCAGCAGCGGGACAGATAATGAAAAACTGTTTTTT. Translating it yields CASSGTDNEKLFF.